This TCR beta chain was recovered during a study of blood T cell repertoires in COVID-19 (TCRdb year 2020). Notes on the research overall: The collaborator samples originated in the United States, Italy and Spain and spanned the acute and convalescent phases of COVID-19. The repertoires were released in a freely available public database intended as a resource for research on the immune response to SARS-CoV-2. Sample metadata almost always included a de-identified subject ID, COVID-19 status, age in years and sex. Where HLA class I and class II types were available, the types were taken from metadata supplied by the sample provider, not from assay-based typing. The material from the prospective study consisted of cDNA or gDNA derived from T cells, B-cell-depleted T cells, or PBMCs. Subjects who had been exposed to COVID-19, were actively infected with it, or had recovered from it provided the deeply sampled blood TCRbeta repertoires that made up the dataset. Samples were obtained from the ongoing ImmuneRACE study (first 160 participants) and from roughly 1,300 subjects provided by 6 global collaborators. The full study reports these points: How much clinical and demographic metadata was included differed by source and by participant, and the metadata was provided uncurated.

V loses 5 bases, J loses 9 bases, and the germline ends lie 13 bases apart. The germline V gene supplies CDR1 MGHDK and CDR2 SYGVNS. The CDR3 covers 12 residues, taking in both the cysteine and the phenylalanine. Only the CDR3 part of the read is kept: 36 bases, read in frame from the first base. This clone was observed a few times. What this receptor recognizes is not known. Base qualities are not at hand, and no much larger clone is one base apart. The collaborating institutions used their own protocols to collect whole blood in K2EDTA tubes. For TCRbeta analysis, collaborator samples were shipped as frozen whole blood, as isolated PBMCs, or as DNA extracted from either sample type. TCRbeta CDR3 regions were amplified from genomic DNA using the immunoSEQ Assay, a bias-controlled multiplex PCR. The authors' analysis ran thus. Nucleated cell counts per sample were estimated from amplification of reference gene primers within the assay. To quantify the absolute abundance of each unique TCRbeta CDR3 rearrangement, sequence reads were collapsed and filtered. Productive Simpson clonality was computed per sample as the square root of Simpson's diversity index over productive rearrangements. TCRdb obtained this table from immuneACCESS and retained in-frame rearrangements with V and J assigned. These tables miss some clones; where compared with another copy, unresolved V genes account for less than half of the shortfall, and the remainder is unexplained. V, J and clone size are taken as reported in that table, and D and trimming were inferred from the DNA itself. The sample yields 80,000 to 95,000 clones; approximately 87% were counted once. Approximately 18% of the sample goes to the ten largest clones.

The V gene is TRBV25-1 and the J gene is TRBJ1-2; the best D guess is TRBD1, with 6 bases matching. What was sequenced was peripheral blood. This TCR came from a human donor in a cohort sampled during active COVID-19. The CDR3 corresponds to CASSSTGLSYTF. The nucleotide sequence reads TGTGCCAGCAGTTCCACAGGGTTGAGCTACACCTTC.